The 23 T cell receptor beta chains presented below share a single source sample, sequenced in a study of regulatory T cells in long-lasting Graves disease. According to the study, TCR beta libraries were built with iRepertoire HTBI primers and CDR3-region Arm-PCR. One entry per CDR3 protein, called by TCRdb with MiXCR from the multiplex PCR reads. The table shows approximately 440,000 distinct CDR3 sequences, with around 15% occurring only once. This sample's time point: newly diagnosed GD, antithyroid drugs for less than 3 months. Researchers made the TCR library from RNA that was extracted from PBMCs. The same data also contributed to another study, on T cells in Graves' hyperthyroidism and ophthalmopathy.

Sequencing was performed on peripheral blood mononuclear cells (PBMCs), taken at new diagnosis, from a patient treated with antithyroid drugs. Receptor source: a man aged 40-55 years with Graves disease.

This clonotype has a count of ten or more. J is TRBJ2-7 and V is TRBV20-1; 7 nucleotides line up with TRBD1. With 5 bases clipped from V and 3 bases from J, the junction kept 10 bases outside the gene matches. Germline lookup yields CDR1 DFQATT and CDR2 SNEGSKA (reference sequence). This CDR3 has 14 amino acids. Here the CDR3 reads CSAAVGQRVYEQYF. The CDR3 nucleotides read TGCAGTGCTGCTGTGGGACAGAGAGTCTACGAGCAGTACTTC.

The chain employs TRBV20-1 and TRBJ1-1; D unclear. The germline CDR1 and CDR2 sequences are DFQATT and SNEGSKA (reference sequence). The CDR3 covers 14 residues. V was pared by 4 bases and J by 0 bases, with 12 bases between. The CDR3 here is CSAKPSSVNTEAFF. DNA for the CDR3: TGCAGTGCTAAGCCTTCTTCGGTGAACACTGAAGCTTTCTTT.

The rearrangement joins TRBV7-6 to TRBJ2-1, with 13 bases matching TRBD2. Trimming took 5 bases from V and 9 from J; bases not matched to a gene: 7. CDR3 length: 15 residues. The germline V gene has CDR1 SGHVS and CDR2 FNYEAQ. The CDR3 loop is CASSRTSGSVGEQFF. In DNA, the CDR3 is TGTGCCAGCAGCCGGACTAGCGGGAGTGTTGGTGAGCAGTTCTTC.

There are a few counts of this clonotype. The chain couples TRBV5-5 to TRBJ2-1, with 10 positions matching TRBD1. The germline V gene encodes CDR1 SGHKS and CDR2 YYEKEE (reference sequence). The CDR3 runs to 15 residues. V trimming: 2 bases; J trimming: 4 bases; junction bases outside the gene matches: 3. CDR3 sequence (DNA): TGTGCCAGCAGCTTCGGACAGGGGGTTTACAATGAGCAGTTCTTC. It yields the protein CASSFGQGVYNEQFF.

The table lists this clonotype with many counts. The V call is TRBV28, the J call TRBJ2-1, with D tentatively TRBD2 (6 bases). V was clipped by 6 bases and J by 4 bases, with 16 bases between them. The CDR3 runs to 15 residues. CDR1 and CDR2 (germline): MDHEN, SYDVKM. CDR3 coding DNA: TGTGCCAGCAGGTCCGGGACTCGAGAATACAATGAGCAGTTCTTC. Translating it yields CASRSGTREYNEQFF.

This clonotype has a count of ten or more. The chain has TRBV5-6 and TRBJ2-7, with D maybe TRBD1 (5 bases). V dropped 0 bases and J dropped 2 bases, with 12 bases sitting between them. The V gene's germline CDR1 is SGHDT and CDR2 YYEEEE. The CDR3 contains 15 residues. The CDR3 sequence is CASSLVQGWAYEQYF. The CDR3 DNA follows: TGTGCCAGCAGCTTGGTCCAGGGCTGGGCCTACGAGCAGTACTTC.

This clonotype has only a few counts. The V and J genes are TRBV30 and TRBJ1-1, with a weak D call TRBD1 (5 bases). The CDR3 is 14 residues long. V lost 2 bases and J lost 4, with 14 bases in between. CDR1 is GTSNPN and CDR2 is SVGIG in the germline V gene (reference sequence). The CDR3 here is CAWSSWGESTEAFF. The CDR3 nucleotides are TGTGCCTGGAGTTCCTGGGGGGAGAGCACTGAAGCTTTCTTT.

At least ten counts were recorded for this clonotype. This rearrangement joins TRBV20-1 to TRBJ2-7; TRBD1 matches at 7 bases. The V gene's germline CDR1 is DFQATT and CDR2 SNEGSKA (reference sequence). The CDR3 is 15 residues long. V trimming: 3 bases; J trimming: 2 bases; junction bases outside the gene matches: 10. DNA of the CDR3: TGCAGTGCTAGTTCCGAAGACAGGGAGACCTACGAGCAGTACTTC. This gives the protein CSASSEDRETYEQYF.

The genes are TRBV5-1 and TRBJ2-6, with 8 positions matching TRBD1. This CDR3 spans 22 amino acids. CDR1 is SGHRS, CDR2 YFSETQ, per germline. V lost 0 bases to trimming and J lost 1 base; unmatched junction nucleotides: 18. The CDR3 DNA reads TGCGCCAGCAGCTTGGCTCTAGGACAGGGTAGTGTTTCTTCTTCTGGGGCCAACGTCCTGACTTTC. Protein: CASSLALGQGSVSSSGANVLTF.

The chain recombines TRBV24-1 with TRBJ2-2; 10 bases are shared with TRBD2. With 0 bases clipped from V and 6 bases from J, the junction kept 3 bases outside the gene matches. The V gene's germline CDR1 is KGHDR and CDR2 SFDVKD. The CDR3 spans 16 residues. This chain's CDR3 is CATSDLGLAAPGELFF. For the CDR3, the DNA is TGTGCCACCAGTGATTTGGGACTAGCGGCCCCCGGGGAGCTGTTTTTT.

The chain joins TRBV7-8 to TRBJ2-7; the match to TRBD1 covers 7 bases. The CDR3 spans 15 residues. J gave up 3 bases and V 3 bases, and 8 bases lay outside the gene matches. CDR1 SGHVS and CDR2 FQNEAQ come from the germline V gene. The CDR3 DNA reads TGTGCCAGCAGCTTGCTTCCGGGACAGCTCTACGAGCAGTACTTC. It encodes CASSLLPGQLYEQYF.

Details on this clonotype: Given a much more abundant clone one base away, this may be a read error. The DNA for the CDR3 is TGTGCCAGCAGTTTAGCCCGGAATGAGCAGCTCTTC. Translated, it gives CASSLARNEQLF. The genes are TRBV28 and TRBJ2-1; no clear D gene. CDR3 size: 12 residues. Germline CDR1 is MDHEN and CDR2 is SYDVKM.

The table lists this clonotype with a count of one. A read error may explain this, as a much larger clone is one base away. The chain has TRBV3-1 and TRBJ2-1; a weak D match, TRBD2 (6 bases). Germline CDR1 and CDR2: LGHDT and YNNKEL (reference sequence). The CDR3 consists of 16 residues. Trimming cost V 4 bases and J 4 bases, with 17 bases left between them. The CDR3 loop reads CASSPDGAGPYNEQFF. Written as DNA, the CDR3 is TGTGCCAGCAGCCCGGACGGGGCGGGACCATACAATGAGCAGTTCTTC.

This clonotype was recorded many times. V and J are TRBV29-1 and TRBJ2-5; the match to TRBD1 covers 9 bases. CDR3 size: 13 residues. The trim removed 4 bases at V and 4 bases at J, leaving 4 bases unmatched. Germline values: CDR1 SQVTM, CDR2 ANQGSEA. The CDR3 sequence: CSVATGGPETQYF. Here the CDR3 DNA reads TGCAGCGTTGCAACAGGGGGCCCAGAGACCCAGTACTTC.

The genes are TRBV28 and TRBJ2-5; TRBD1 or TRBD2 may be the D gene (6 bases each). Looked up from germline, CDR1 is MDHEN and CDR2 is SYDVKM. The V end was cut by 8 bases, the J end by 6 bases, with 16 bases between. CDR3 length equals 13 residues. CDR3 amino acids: CASFGGQWKTQYF. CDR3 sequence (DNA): TGTGCCAGCTTTGGGGGGCAGTGGAAGACCCAGTACTTC.

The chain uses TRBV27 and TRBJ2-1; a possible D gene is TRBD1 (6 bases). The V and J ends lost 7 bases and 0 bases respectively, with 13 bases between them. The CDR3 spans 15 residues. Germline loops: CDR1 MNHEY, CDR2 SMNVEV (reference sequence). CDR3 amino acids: CASTRGHSSYNEQFF. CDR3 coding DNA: TGTGCCAGCACGAGGGGACACAGCTCCTACAATGAGCAGTTCTTC.

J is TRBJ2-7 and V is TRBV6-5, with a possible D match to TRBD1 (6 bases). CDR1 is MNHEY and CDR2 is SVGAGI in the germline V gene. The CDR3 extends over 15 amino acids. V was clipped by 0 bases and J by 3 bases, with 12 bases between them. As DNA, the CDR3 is TGTGCCAGCAGTTACTCGTTCGGCAGGGGCTACGAGCAGTACTTC. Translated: CASSYSFGRGYEQYF.

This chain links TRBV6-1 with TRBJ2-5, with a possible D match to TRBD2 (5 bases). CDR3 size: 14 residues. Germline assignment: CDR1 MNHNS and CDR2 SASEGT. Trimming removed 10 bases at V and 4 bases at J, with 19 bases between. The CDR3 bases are TGTGCCACCGGACGGGATAGTTCCAGAGAGACCCAGTACTTC. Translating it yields CATGRDSSRETQYF.

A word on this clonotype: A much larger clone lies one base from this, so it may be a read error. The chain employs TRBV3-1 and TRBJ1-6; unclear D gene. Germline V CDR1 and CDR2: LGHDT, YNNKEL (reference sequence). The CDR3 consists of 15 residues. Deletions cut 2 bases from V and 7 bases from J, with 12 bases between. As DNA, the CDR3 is TGTGCCAGCAGCCAAAGAACCGGGCCCAATTCACCCCTCCACTTT. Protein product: CASSQRTGPNSPLHF.

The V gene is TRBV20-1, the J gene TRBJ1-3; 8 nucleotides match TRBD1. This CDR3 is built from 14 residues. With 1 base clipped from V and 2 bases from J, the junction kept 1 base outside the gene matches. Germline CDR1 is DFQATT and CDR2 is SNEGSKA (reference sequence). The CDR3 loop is CSARAGGTGNTIYF. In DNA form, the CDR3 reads TGCAGTGCTAGAGCAGGGGGCACTGGAAACACCATATATTTT.

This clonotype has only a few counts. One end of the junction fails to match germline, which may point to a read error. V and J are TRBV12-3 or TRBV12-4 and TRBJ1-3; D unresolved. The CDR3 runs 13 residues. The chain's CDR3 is CASSLASVNTIYF. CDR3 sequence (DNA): TGTGCCAGCAGTTTAGCCTCTGTAAACACCATATATTTT.

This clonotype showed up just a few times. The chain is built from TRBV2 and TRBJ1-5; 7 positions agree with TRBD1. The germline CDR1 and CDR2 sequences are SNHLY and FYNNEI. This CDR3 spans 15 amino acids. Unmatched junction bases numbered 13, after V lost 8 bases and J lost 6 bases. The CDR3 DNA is TGTGCCAGCGTTCGGGACAGCCGAGCAAGTCAGCCCCAGCATTTT. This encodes CASVRDSRASQPQHF. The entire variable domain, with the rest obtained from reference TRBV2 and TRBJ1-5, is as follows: EPEVTQTPSHQVTQMGQEVILRCVPISNHLYFYWYRQILGQKVEFLVSFYNNEISEKSEIFDDQFSVERPDGSNFTLKIRSTKLEDSAMYFCASVRDSRASQPQHFGDGTRLSIL.

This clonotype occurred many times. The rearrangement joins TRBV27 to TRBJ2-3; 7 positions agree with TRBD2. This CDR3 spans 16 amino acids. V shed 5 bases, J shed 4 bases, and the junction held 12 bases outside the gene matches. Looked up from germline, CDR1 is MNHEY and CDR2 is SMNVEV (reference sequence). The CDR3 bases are TGTGCCAGCAGTCCTTTAGGTGGCGGGAGTTCAGATACGCAGTATTTT. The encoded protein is CASSPLGGGSSDTQYF.